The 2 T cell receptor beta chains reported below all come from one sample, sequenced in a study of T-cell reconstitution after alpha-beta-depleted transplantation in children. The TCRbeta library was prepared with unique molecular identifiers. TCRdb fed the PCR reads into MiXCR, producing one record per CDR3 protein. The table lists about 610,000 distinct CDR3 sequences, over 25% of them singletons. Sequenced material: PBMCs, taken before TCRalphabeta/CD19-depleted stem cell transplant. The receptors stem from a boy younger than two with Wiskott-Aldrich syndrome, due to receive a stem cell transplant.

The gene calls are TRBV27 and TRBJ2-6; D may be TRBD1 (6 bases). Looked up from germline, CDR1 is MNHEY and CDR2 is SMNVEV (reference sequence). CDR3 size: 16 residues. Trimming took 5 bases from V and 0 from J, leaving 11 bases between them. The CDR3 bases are TGTGCCAGCAGTGGGGGCCGGAACTCTGGGGCCAACGTCCTGACTTTC. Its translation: CASSGGRNSGANVLTF. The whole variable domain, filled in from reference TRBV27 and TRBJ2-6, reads EAQVTQNPRYLITVTGKKLTVTCSQNMNHEYMSWYRQDPGLGLRQIYYSMNVEVTDKGDVPEGYKVSRKEKRNFPLILESPSPNQTSLYFCASSGGRNSGANVLTFGAGSRLTVL.

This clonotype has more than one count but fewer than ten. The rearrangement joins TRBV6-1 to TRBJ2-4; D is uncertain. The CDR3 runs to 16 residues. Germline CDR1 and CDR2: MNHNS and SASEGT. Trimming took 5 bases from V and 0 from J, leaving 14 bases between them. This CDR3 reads CASSPTRLLAKNIQYF. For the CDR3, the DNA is TGTGCCAGCAGTCCTACACGCCTCCTAGCCAAAAACATTCAGTACTTC.